The 16 T cell receptor beta chains reported below all come from one sample, sequenced in a study of blood T cell repertoires in COVID-19. Using immunoSEQ multiplex PCR, the repertoire was profiled, and TCRdb retains in-frame clones only, with some absent. The top ten hold approximately 5.5% of the sample, which has about 320,000 clones, approximately 88% seen once. The specimen sequenced was PBMCs or T cells enriched from blood (not recorded which). Source of these receptors: a man aged 55 to 70 who had recovered from COVID-19.

The chain carries TRBV6-2 or TRBV6-3 and TRBJ1-2, with a tentative D call TRBD1 (6 bases). Germline V CDR1 and CDR2: MNHEY, SVGEGT. The CDR3 is 14 amino acids. With 0 bases removed from V and 8 bases from J, the gap between germline ends came to 13 bases. The CDR3 DNA reads as TGTGCCAGCAGTTACTCGGCGGGGGGCAGCGGCTACACCTTC. It is translated as CASSYSAGGSGYTF.

This chain uses TRBV28 with TRBJ2-5, with 10 bases identical to TRBD2. This CDR3 is built from 15 residues. CDR1 and CDR2 from the germline V gene are MDHEN and SYDVKM. With 3 bases clipped from V and 5 bases from J, the junction kept 6 bases outside the gene matches. CDR3 DNA sequence: TGTGCCAGCAGTTTCATAGCGGGAGGTAGTGAGACCCAGTACTTC. Its translation: CASSFIAGGSETQYF.

The chain joins TRBV2 to TRBJ1-2; tentatively, D is TRBD1 (5 bases). V lost 11 bases, J lost 8 bases, and 21 bases lay in between. The CDR3 length is 13 residues. The V gene's germline CDR1 is SNHLY and CDR2 FYNNEI. The CDR3 nucleotides are TGTGCCGGGTCTCCCACAGGTGATAACGGCTACACCTTC. It encodes CAGSPTGDNGYTF.

Comments on this clone: At one of its ends the junction is not consistent with the germline gene, which may arise from a read error. This chain joins TRBV19 and TRBJ1-3, with D unclear. Per the germline V gene, CDR1 is LNHDA and CDR2 is SQIVND (reference sequence). The length of the CDR3 is 13 residues. The DNA for the CDR3 is TGTGCCAGTAGGATAGGGCCCGGAGGCACCATATATTTT. Translation: CASRIGPGGTIYF.

This chain joins TRBV18 and TRBJ1-4; a weak D match, TRBD1 (5 bases). This CDR3 region has 15 residues. With 3 bases removed from V and 10 bases from J, the gap between germline ends came to 18 bases. CDR1 and CDR2 from the germline V gene are KGHSH and LQKENI. CDR3 amino acids: CASSPSTGTRGKLFF. As DNA, the CDR3 is TGTGCCAGCTCACCGTCAACCGGGACGCGGGGAAAACTGTTTTTT.

On this clone itself: In the same sample, other DNA sequences code for this CDR3. The chain couples TRBV18 to TRBJ2-3; 7 bases are shared with TRBD1. The J segment lost 3 bases and the V segment lost 3 bases, leaving 6 bases of the junction unmatched. Per germline, CDR1 KGHSH and CDR2 LQKENI. The CDR3 is made up of 15 amino acids. The DNA for the CDR3 is TGTGCCAGCTCACCGGACAGGCGAGGGACAGATACGCAGTATTTT. Amino acids: CASSPDRRGTDTQYF.

In the case of this clone: Other nucleotide sequences in the sample specify the same CDR3. The rearrangement joins TRBV9 to TRBJ2-1; weak D call: TRBD2 (6 bases). The V and J ends lost 2 bases and 5 bases respectively, with 11 bases between them. Germline-derived CDR1 and CDR2 are SGDLS and YYNGEE. This CDR3 is built from 14 residues. CDR3 coding DNA: TGTGCCAGCAGCGTGTTAGCGGAGAACAATGAGCAGTTCTTC. This codes for CASSVLAENNEQFF.

The genes are TRBV24-1 and TRBJ2-2; 7 bases agree with TRBD2. The CDR3 is 16 amino acids. Looked up from germline, CDR1 is KGHDR and CDR2 is SFDVKD. V shed 0 bases and J 5 bases; nucleotides not matched to a gene: 5. Here the CDR3 reads CATSDLRGEFTGELFF. The CDR3 DNA sequence: TGTGCCACCAGTGATTTGCGGGGGGAATTTACCGGGGAGCTGTTTTTT.

The chain has TRBV15 and TRBJ1-1, with a possible D match to TRBD1 (6 bases). CDR3 length equals 15 residues. Germline V lookup: CDR1 LNHNV, CDR2 YYDKDF (reference sequence). V dropped 3 bases and J dropped 1 base, with 12 bases sitting between them. In nucleotides, the CDR3 is TGTGCCACCAGCAGGGGGACAAGCGGGAACACTGAAGCTTTCTTT. Translated, it gives CATSRGTSGNTEAFF.

This clone was seen a few times. The V gene is TRBV9, the J gene TRBJ2-1; 10 nucleotides align to TRBD1. From germline, CDR1 is SGDLS and CDR2 YYNGEE. Losses at the gene ends were 2 bases for V and 16 bases for J; bases not matched to a gene: 9. The CDR3 totals 13 residues. The DNA for the CDR3 is TGTGCCAGCAGCGTGGAAGGACAGGGGGGTACTTTCTTC. The encoded protein is CASSVEGQGGTFF.

V is TRBV6-5 and J is TRBJ2-2; 8 bases are a match to TRBD1. From germline, CDR1 is MNHEY and CDR2 SVGAGI. V shed 4 bases and J 4 bases; nucleotides not matched to a gene: 5. This CDR3 is 15 amino acids long. The CDR3 region has the DNA TGTGCCAGCAGTTCCCAGGGGGCTGCCACCGGGGAGCTGTTTTTT. This encodes CASSSQGAATGELFF.

A few counts support this clone. The V and J genes are TRBV7-3 and TRBJ1-6; D is possibly TRBD1 (5 bases). The CDR3 runs 14 residues. Germline loops: CDR1 SGHTA, CDR2 FQGTGA. Trimming removed 3 bases at V and 7 bases at J, with 10 bases between. The CDR3 sequence: CASSLVGQNSPLHF. In nucleotides, the CDR3 is TGTGCCAGCAGCTTGGTGGGGCAGAATTCACCCCTCCACTTT.

The J gene is TRBJ1-4, the V gene TRBV6-1; the D is unclear. Per the germline V gene, CDR1 is MNHNS and CDR2 is SASEGT. V was pared by 4 bases and J by 0 bases, with 18 bases between. The CDR3 extends over 18 amino acids. CDR3 DNA sequence: TGTGCCAGCAGTGGTATCGGCGGGCCTCGTGCAACTAATGAAAAACTGTTTTTT. Encoded protein: CASSGIGGPRATNEKLFF.

The V call is TRBV12-3 or TRBV12-4, the J call TRBJ1-2, with D hard to call. The CDR3 covers 11 residues. V was clipped by 4 bases and J by 13 bases, with 13 bases between them. The CDR3 here is CASSSRRNCTF. For the CDR3, the DNA is TGTGCCAGCAGTTCGCGGCGGAATTGCACCTTC.

This chain joins TRBV29-1 and TRBJ2-3, with 7 bases aligning to TRBD1. CDR1 and CDR2 from the germline V gene are SQVTM and ANQGSEA. This CDR3 is built from 14 residues. Unmatched junction bases numbered 8, after V lost 3 bases and J lost 5 bases. The CDR3 sequence: CSVEGTGVKDTQYF. In DNA, the CDR3 is TGCAGCGTTGAGGGTACAGGGGTGAAAGATACGCAGTATTTT.

The gene calls are TRBV5-5 and TRBJ2-3; 14 bases are shared with TRBD2. Germline-derived CDR1 and CDR2 are SGHKS and YYEKEE (reference sequence). V dropped 3 bases and J dropped 0; count of bases not matched to a gene: 6. The length of the CDR3 is 18 residues. In DNA form, the CDR3 reads TGTGCCAGCAGCTCCAGACTAGCGGGAGGGCCTAGCACAGATACGCAGTATTTT. It is translated as CASSSRLAGGPSTDTQYF.